These 30 T cell receptor beta chains share one sample of origin, sequenced in a study of regulatory T cells in long-lasting Graves disease. Stated time point: newly diagnosed GD, antithyroid drugs for less than 3 months. Making the TCR library involved RNA that had been extracted from PBMCs. Construction of TCR beta libraries relied on iRepertoire HTBI primers and on Arm-PCR targeting CDR3 regions. TCRdb analysed the multiplex PCR reads with MiXCR anew, one entry per CDR3 protein. Of 420,000 or so distinct CDR3 sequences listed, less than 20% were seen once; the top ten hold around 23%. These sequences were also reported in another study, on T cells in Graves' hyperthyroidism and ophthalmopathy.

Sequenced material: peripheral blood mononuclear cells (PBMCs), taken at new diagnosis, from a patient treated with antithyroid drugs. These receptors were obtained from a woman in her late teens or twenties with Graves disease.

This clonotype was seen ten or more times. The chain carries TRBV7-8 and TRBJ2-7; no reliable D call. Germline V gives CDR1 SGHVS, CDR2 FQNEAQ. The CDR3 runs to 14 residues. The V end was cut by 2 bases, the J end by 5 bases, with 13 bases between. CDR3 DNA: TGTGCCAGCAGCTTAATTAGGCTTCAGGACGAGCAGTACTTC. Translating gives CASSLIRLQDEQYF.

Many counts were recorded for this clonotype. This CDR3 reads CASSLTRDSTDTQYF. For the CDR3, the DNA is TGTGCCAGCAGCCTAACCAGGGACAGCACAGATACGCAGTATTTT. The V call is TRBV7-2, the J call TRBJ2-3, with D perhaps assigned TRBD1 or TRBD2 (5 bases each). CDR1 is SGHTA and CDR2 is FQGNSA in the germline V gene. CDR3 size: 15 residues. Trimming took off 5 bases at V and 0 bases at J, with 12 bases between the two ends.

This clonotype was counted ten times or more. The chain joins TRBV29-1 to TRBJ2-4, with D perhaps TRBD1 (6 bases). V was pared by 5 bases and J by 0 bases, with 29 bases between. The CDR3 consists of 20 residues. Germline lookup yields CDR1 SQVTM and CDR2 ANQGSEA. The CDR3, as DNA: TGCAGCGTTCTCGCCCCGCAGGACGCAGTGGGGGCTCTAGCCAAAAACATTCAGTACTTC. Translating gives CSVLAPQDAVGALAKNIQYF. Looking up the rest from reference TRBV29-1 and TRBJ2-4 gives the full variable domain: SAVISQKPSRDICQRGTSLTIQCQVDSQVTMMFWYRQQPGQSLTLIATANQGSEATYESGFVIDKFPISRPNLTFSTLTVSNMSPEDSSIYLCSVLAPQDAVGALAKNIQYFGAGTRLSVL.

This clonotype was observed at least ten times. The V gene is TRBV7-2, the J gene TRBJ1-6; 9 nucleotides agree with TRBD1. Germline values: CDR1 SGHTA, CDR2 FQGNSA. Germline trimming cut 1 base from V and 9 bases from J; bases unmatched to any gene: 4. The CDR3 spans 15 residues. The CDR3 sequence: CASSLVSGQGSPLHF. In nucleotides, the CDR3 is TGTGCCAGCAGCTTAGTATCGGGACAGGGTTCACCCCTCCACTTT.

V and J are TRBV6-2 or TRBV6-3 and TRBJ2-1; the D is unclear. The CDR3 is 16 amino acids. Germline V CDR1 and CDR2: MNHEY, SVGEGT. Trimming removed 7 bases from V and 4 bases from J, with 20 bases in between. The CDR3 sequence is CASTTDGRNPYNEQFF. Here the CDR3 DNA reads TGTGCCAGCACCACGGACGGGCGAAATCCGTACAATGAGCAGTTCTTC.

The chain has TRBV20-1 and TRBJ2-1; D unresolved. Trimming took 3 bases from V and 0 from J, leaving 12 bases between them. Germline CDR1 and CDR2: DFQATT and SNEGSKA (reference sequence). This CDR3 comprises 15 residues. The CDR3 nucleotides are TGCAGTGCTAGGCCACAGCTTAGCTCCTACAATGAGCAGTTCTTC. It encodes CSARPQLSSYNEQFF.

This clonotype was seen a handful of times. The rearrangement joins TRBV27 to TRBJ2-1; maybe TRBD1 (6 bases). This CDR3 has 16 residues. V dropped 5 bases and J dropped 1 base, with 15 bases sitting between them. Germline V gives CDR1 MNHEY, CDR2 SMNVEV (reference sequence). CDR3 sequence reads: CASSRLDRTSYNEQFF. The CDR3 DNA reads TGTGCCAGCAGTCGCCTCGACAGGACTTCCTACAATGAGCAGTTCTTC.

The chain combines TRBV9 with TRBJ1-1; D gene ambiguous. This CDR3 contains 14 residues. V lost 4 bases and J 3 bases, leaving 13 bases between the germline ends. Per germline, CDR1 SGDLS and CDR2 YYNGEE. The CDR3 nucleotides are TGTGCCAGCAGCACAAACGAGAGGTACACTGAAGCTTTCTTT. This codes for CASSTNERYTEAFF.

There are many counts of this clonotype. J is TRBJ2-5 and V is TRBV6-1, with 8 bases that match TRBD2. With 6 bases clipped from V and 5 bases from J, the junction kept 14 bases outside the gene matches. Looked up from germline, CDR1 is MNHNS and CDR2 is SASEGT. The CDR3 contains 16 residues. The CDR3 reads CASRGSGGGLPETQYF. DNA for the CDR3: TGTGCCAGCAGGGGCTCGGGAGGGGGACTCCCTGAGACCCAGTACTTC.

This clonotype was seen repeatedly, ten times or more. The chain links TRBV3-1 to TRBJ1-5; 9 nucleotides line up with TRBD1. The CDR3 sequence is 14 residues long. The V and J ends lost 3 bases and 8 bases, in that order; junction bases with no gene match: 5. Germline CDR1 is LGHDT and CDR2 is YNNKEL (reference sequence). The CDR3 reads CASSHRTGEKPQHF. CDR3 nucleotide sequence: TGTGCCAGCAGCCACAGGACAGGGGAGAAGCCCCAGCATTTT.

This clonotype was counted many times. The gene calls are TRBV27 and TRBJ2-5, with D hard to call. This CDR3 has 14 amino acids. V was trimmed by 3 bases and J by 7 bases, leaving 15 bases between them. Germline values: CDR1 MNHEY, CDR2 SMNVEV (reference sequence). In nucleotides, the CDR3 is TGTGCCAGCAGTTTCAAGGACGCTTTAGGGACCCAGTACTTC. Its protein product is CASSFKDALGTQYF.

This clonotype was counted at least ten times. V usage is TRBV11-2 and J usage is TRBJ2-1; a possible D gene is TRBD1 (5 bases). In germline, CDR1 is SGHAT, CDR2 FQNNGV. The CDR3 covers 13 residues. Trimming left V 1 base short and J 9 bases short, with 10 bases between. The CDR3 region has the DNA TGTGCCAGCAGCTTAGTGGGTAGGGGTGAGCAGTTCTTC. It translates to CASSLVGRGEQFF.

This clonotype was found many times. This chain joins TRBV11-2 and TRBJ2-1, with 10 bases identical to TRBD2. With 5 bases clipped from V and 3 bases from J, the junction kept 16 bases outside the gene matches. There are 19 residues in the CDR3. Looked up from germline, CDR1 is SGHAT and CDR2 is FQNNGV. In nucleotides, the CDR3 is TGTGCCAGCAGCAATACGCAATCTAGCGGGAGCTCTTTCTACAATGAGCAGTTCTTC. The encoded protein is CASSNTQSSGSSFYNEQFF.

This clonotype has only a few counts. The chain has TRBV7-2 and TRBJ2-5; D perhaps matches TRBD2 (6 bases). Germline loops: CDR1 SGHTA, CDR2 FQGNSA. V gave up 3 bases and J gave up 5 bases, with 10 bases separating them. The CDR3 is 13 residues long. This CDR3 reads CASSFGTRETQYF. The CDR3 nucleotides are TGTGCCAGCAGCTTTGGGACTCGCGAGACCCAGTACTTC.

This clonotype was seen many times. This chain connects TRBV7-2 to TRBJ2-3; the D call may be TRBD1 or TRBD2 (5 bases each). This CDR3 is 16 amino acids long. The V end was cut by 2 bases, the J end by 4 bases, with 16 bases between. Germline CDR1 and CDR2: SGHTA and FQGNSA. CDR3 sequence reads: CASSLFVATAPDTQYF. In nucleotides, the CDR3 is TGTGCCAGCAGCTTATTTGTAGCGACAGCCCCAGATACGCAGTATTTT. The variable domain in full, with the rest retrieved from reference TRBV7-2 and TRBJ2-3, is GAGVSQSPSNKVTEKGKDVELRCDPISGHTALYWYRQSLGQGLEFLIYFQGNSAPDKSGLPSDRFSAERTGGSVSTLTIQRTQQEDSAVYLCASSLFVATAPDTQYFGPGTRLTVL.

This clonotype was observed at least ten times. The rearrangement joins TRBV6-1 to TRBJ2-7; 10 nucleotides line up with TRBD2. The CDR3 contains 16 residues. Germline values: CDR1 MNHNS, CDR2 SASEGT. J lost 2 bases, V lost 6 bases, and 10 bases had no gene match. DNA for the CDR3: TGTGCCAGCAGCAAATCCCCGGGACTAGCGCCCTACGAGCAGTACTTC. This sequence encodes CASSKSPGLAPYEQYF.

The chain uses TRBV11-3 and TRBJ1-1, with 7 nucleotides matching TRBD1. J was trimmed by 5 bases and V by 6 bases; bases with no gene match: 9. Germline values: CDR1 SGHNT, CDR2 YENEEA. The CDR3 extends over 14 amino acids. CDR3 DNA: TGTGCCAGCAGACCGGAGGGGGCCGGTACTGAAGCTTTCTTT. Translation: CASRPEGAGTEAFF.

At least ten counts were recorded for this clonotype. The V and J genes are TRBV2 and TRBJ2-1; D possibly uses TRBD1 or TRBD2 (5 bases each). V was shortened by 2 bases and J by 3 bases, with 11 bases between the two germline ends. The CDR3 length is 15 residues. The germline CDR1 and CDR2 sequences are SNHLY and FYNNEI. The CDR3 loop is CASSEWGTYYNEQFF. For the CDR3, the DNA is TGTGCCAGCAGTGAATGGGGGACGTACTACAATGAGCAGTTCTTC.

The table lists this clonotype with a few counts. This rearrangement joins TRBV5-6 to TRBJ2-1; no definite D call. The CDR3 length is 15 residues. The germline CDR1 and CDR2 sequences are SGHDT and YYEEEE. The V and J ends lost 0 bases and 0 bases respectively, with 7 bases between them. The CDR3 sequence is CASSLAQDSYNEQFF. The CDR3 region has the DNA TGTGCCAGCAGCTTGGCCCAGGACTCCTACAATGAGCAGTTCTTC.

This clonotype showed up just a few times. The CDR3 region has the DNA TGTGCCAGCAGCTCCCTAGCGGGCGGGGAGCTGTTTTTT. This sequence encodes CASSSLAGGELFF. The chain couples TRBV7-3 to TRBJ2-2; 8 bases match TRBD2. This CDR3 is built from 13 residues. Trimming took 4 bases from V and 7 from J; bases not matched to a gene: 2. The germline gives CDR1 SGHTA, CDR2 FQGTGA.

The chain recombines TRBV20-1 with TRBJ1-4; D perhaps matches TRBD1 (5 bases). The ends were cut back, 0 bases at V and 6 bases at J, with 11 bases in the middle. Germline V lookup: CDR1 DFQATT, CDR2 SNEGSKA (reference sequence). There are 14 residues in the CDR3. The CDR3 loop is CSARDMGEDEKLFF. The CDR3, as DNA: TGCAGTGCTAGAGATATGGGGGAGGATGAAAAACTGTTTTTT.

The table lists this clonotype with a few counts. This sequence joins TRBV27 and TRBJ1-6; weak D call: TRBD1 (6 bases). Between the trimmed V and J ends, which lost 5 bases and 3 bases, there was a span of 11 bases. The CDR3 is made up of 15 amino acids. Germline CDR1 MNHEY, CDR2 SMNVEV (reference sequence). The CDR3 DNA follows: TGTGCCAGCAGTCTAACAGGGCTCTATAATTCACCCCTCCACTTT. Protein sequence: CASSLTGLYNSPLHF.

There are many counts of this clonotype. The rearrangement uses TRBV12-3 or TRBV12-4 and TRBJ2-7; possible D gene TRBD2, 5 bases. The V gene lost 7 bases and the J gene lost 2 bases, with 12 bases spanning the gap. The CDR3 has 13 residues. DNA for the CDR3: TGTGCCAGCACCCCAGGACTTACCTACGAGCAGTACTTC. Translated, it gives CASTPGLTYEQYF.

This clonotype turned up a few times. The V call is TRBV6-1, the J call TRBJ1-5, with D possibly matching TRBD1 (6 bases). Germline CDR1 is MNHNS and CDR2 is SASEGT. V lost 6 bases, J lost 4 bases, and 10 bases lay in between. There are 13 residues in the CDR3. CDR3 sequence reads: CASSTGFNQPQHF. The CDR3 bases are TGTGCCAGCAGCACAGGGTTTAATCAGCCCCAGCATTTT.

This clonotype was counted at least ten times. V gene TRBV27 combines with J gene TRBJ2-7; no clear D gene. The CDR3 extends over 15 amino acids. Per germline, CDR1 MNHEY and CDR2 SMNVEV (reference sequence). V dropped 5 bases and J dropped 0 bases, with 14 bases sitting between them. The CDR3 reads CASSDKEAPSYEQYF. The CDR3 DNA reads as TGTGCCAGCAGTGACAAAGAAGCTCCCTCCTACGAGCAGTACTTC.

The rearrangement joins TRBV27 to TRBJ2-7; a possible D gene is TRBD2 (5 bases). Germline lookup yields CDR1 MNHEY and CDR2 SMNVEV (reference sequence). The germline V and J ends were trimmed by 8 bases and 1 base, with 15 bases remaining between them. CDR3 length equals 14 residues. CDR3 coding DNA: TGTGCCAGCGGACTTTTGGGTTCGTCCTACGAGCAGTACTTC. This sequence encodes CASGLLGSSYEQYF.

This clonotype appeared a few times. This rearrangement joins TRBV19 to TRBJ2-1, with 12 positions matching TRBD2. CDR1 is LNHDA and CDR2 is SQIVND in the germline V gene (reference sequence). The V segment lost 1 base and the J segment 8 bases; nucleotides outside the gene matches: 6. The CDR3 covers 16 residues. The CDR3 protein is CASSIVWTSGMDEQFF. The DNA for the CDR3 is TGTGCCAGTAGTATAGTTTGGACTAGCGGGATGGATGAGCAGTTCTTC.

This clonotype was picked up many times. The chain combines TRBV29-1 with TRBJ2-7, with D perhaps TRBD2 (5 bases). The CDR3 has 13 amino acids. The V gene's germline CDR1 is SQVTM and CDR2 ANQGSEA. The V and J ends lost 5 bases and 0 bases respectively, with 11 bases between them. The DNA of the CDR3 is TGCAGCGTTAGACTACCGAGCTCCTACGAGCAGTACTTC. Residues: CSVRLPSSYEQYF.

This clonotype was observed at least ten times. The CDR3 is CASSLAAQSSYEQYF. The CDR3 DNA reads as TGTGCCAGCAGCTTGGCCGCCCAAAGCTCCTACGAGCAGTACTTC. The genes are TRBV7-9 and TRBJ2-7, with D hard to call. CDR3 size: 15 residues. V was clipped by 3 bases and J by 0 bases, with 12 bases between them. Germline loops: CDR1 SEHNR, CDR2 FQNEAQ (reference sequence).

At least ten counts were recorded for this clonotype. The V call is TRBV5-5, the J call TRBJ2-7; TRBD1 agrees at 11 bases. CDR1 SGHKS and CDR2 YYEKEE come from the germline V gene (reference sequence). The length of the CDR3 is 15 residues. Unmatched junction bases numbered 4, after V lost 2 bases and J lost 3 bases. The CDR3 DNA reads as TGTGCCAGCAGCTTTGGGACAGGGGGAATCTACGAGCAGTACTTC. Translating it yields CASSFGTGGIYEQYF.